Each of the 14 T cell receptor beta chains below was sequenced from the same sample in a study of human T cells and chemical hapten exposure. TCRdb analysed the RACE reads with MiXCR anew, one entry per CDR3 protein. The table shows some 80,000 distinct CDR3 sequences, with about 9.4% occurring only once. Time point given: patch test 2, 6 weeks after DPC sensitization. Treatment given: therapeutic diphenylcyclopropenone sensitization with weekly scalp DPC. Material: whole blood, obtained in connection with sensitization to the hapten diphenylcyclopropenone (DPC). These TCRs come from a woman in her 30s with alopecia areata. Some clones in this sample may be carry-over from other donors' samples.

In regard to this clonotype: A much more abundant neighbour one base away suggests this may be a read error. The rearrangement links TRBV12-3 or TRBV12-4 to TRBJ2-2; D unresolved. The CDR3 consists of 13 residues. Trimming left V 4 bases short and J 7 bases short, with 10 bases between. In nucleotides, the CDR3 is TGTGCCAGCAGTTCCCTCAGAGGCGGGGAGCTGTTTTTT. It specifies CASSSLRGGELFF.

In its sample, this clonotype was seen a few times. This sequence joins TRBV15 and TRBJ1-2; possibly TRBD1 for D (5 bases). The germline V gene has CDR1 LNHNV and CDR2 YYDKDF (reference sequence). Trimming cost V 0 bases and J 4 bases, with 9 bases left between them. The CDR3 sequence is 14 residues long. CDR3 loop: CATSREGVSYGYTF. CDR3 DNA sequence: TGTGCCACCAGCAGAGAAGGGGTCAGCTATGGCTACACCTTC. The full variable domain, with the rest looked up from reference TRBV15 and TRBJ1-2, is DAMVIQNPRYQVTQFGKPVTLSCSQTLNHNVMYWYQQKSSQAPKLLFHYYDKDFNNEADTPDNFQSRRPNTSFCFLDIRSPGLGDTAMYLCATSREGVSYGYTFGSGTRLTVV.

The rearrangement joins TRBV5-1 to TRBJ2-7, with D perhaps matching TRBD1 (6 bases). There are 15 residues in the CDR3. V lost 0 bases, J lost 4 bases, and 14 bases lay in between. Germline V gene data show CDR1 as SGHRS and CDR2 as YFSETQ. The CDR3: CASSLVGGQPYEQYF. The DNA of the CDR3 is TGCGCCAGCAGCTTGGTAGGAGGACAGCCTTACGAGCAGTACTTC.

Details on this clonotype: It may be a read error: a sequence one base away is much more abundant. The genes are TRBV12-3 or TRBV12-4 and TRBJ1-4, with D perhaps TRBD1 (6 bases). The CDR3 is 14 amino acids. Trimming took 10 bases from V and 4 from J, leaving 16 bases between them. CDR3 nucleotide sequence: TGTGCCATATCCCGTAGGGGGGATAATGAAAAACTGTTTTTT. The encoded protein is CAISRRGDNEKLFF.

This clonotype has a count of ten or more. The V gene is TRBV7-9, the J gene TRBJ2-7; tentative D call: TRBD2 (6 bases). Trimming stripped 1 base from V and 3 bases from J, with 13 bases between. This CDR3 is built from 15 residues. Germline loops: CDR1 SEHNR, CDR2 FQNEAQ (reference sequence). In DNA form, the CDR3 reads TGTGCCAGCAGCTTAGTCGGCGGGACCAACTACGAGCAGTACTTC. Amino acids: CASSLVGGTNYEQYF.

The V call is TRBV10-3, the J call TRBJ1-2, with 9 bases matching TRBD1. Germline loops: CDR1 ENHRY, CDR2 SYGVKD. V was pared by 7 bases and J by 0 bases, with 12 bases of the junction left unmatched. The length of the CDR3 is 17 residues. The CDR3 region is CAIKGGDRVFSNYGYTF. CDR3 nucleotides: TGTGCCATCAAGGGGGGGGACAGGGTTTTCTCTAACTATGGCTACACCTTC.

This clonotype came up a few times. This chain joins TRBV29-1 and TRBJ2-1, with TRBD2 matching 7 bases. In germline, CDR1 is SQVTM, CDR2 ANQGSEA. The CDR3 totals 15 residues. The ends lost 1 base at V and 8 bases at J; junction bases unmatched: 11. The CDR3 nucleotides read TGCAGCGTTGAAGCGCGGACTACCGCGGGGGATGAGCAGTTCTTC. Amino acids: CSVEARTTAGDEQFF.

The rearrangement uses TRBV4-1 and TRBJ2-3; 8 bases are shared with TRBD2. Germline V gene sequence: CDR1 MGHRA, CDR2 YSYEKL. Germline trimming cut 1 base from V and 4 bases from J; bases unmatched to any gene: 7. The CDR3 covers 16 residues. The CDR3 DNA reads TGCGCCAGCAGCCAAGTGTTGGCGGGAGGTTCAGATACGCAGTATTTT. Translation gives CASSQVLAGGSDTQYF.

This clonotype was observed many times. The chain recombines TRBV20-1 with TRBJ2-7; tentative D call: TRBD1 (5 bases). The ends were cut back, 3 bases at V and 7 bases at J, with 16 bases in the middle. From germline, CDR1 is DFQATT and CDR2 SNEGSKA (reference sequence). CDR3 size: 13 residues. The CDR3 nucleotides are TGCAGTGCTAGTTTAACAGGCATTGGGGAGCAGTACTTC. This sequence encodes CSASLTGIGEQYF.

This rearrangement joins TRBV3-1 to TRBJ2-1; tentatively, D is TRBD1 (5 bases). Trimming took 3 bases from V and 9 from J, leaving 15 bases between them. The germline CDR1 and CDR2 sequences are LGHDT and YNNKEL (reference sequence). The CDR3 extends over 14 amino acids. The CDR3 DNA reads TGTGCCAGCAGCCAGGGCCGTGGGGCGAGTGAGCAGTTCTTC. Its translation is CASSQGRGASEQFF.

At least ten counts were recorded for this clonotype. The CDR3 nucleotides are TGTGCCAGCTCACCAGGGAGGGAAAAACTGTTTTTT. Translated, it gives CASSPGREKLFF. The rearrangement links TRBV18 to TRBJ1-4; D remains ambiguous. The ends were cut back, 2 bases at V and 8 bases at J, with 6 bases in the middle. From germline, CDR1 is KGHSH and CDR2 LQKENI. CDR3 length equals 12 residues.

This chain joins TRBV20-1 and TRBJ2-7, with TRBD2 matching over 11 bases. Germline CDR1 DFQATT, CDR2 SNEGSKA (reference sequence). J gave up 2 bases and V 1 base, and 4 bases lay outside the gene matches. The CDR3 consists of 15 residues. In DNA, the CDR3 is TGCAGTGCTAGAGCTCTAGCGGGAGGCGCCTACGAGCAGTACTTC. Translation gives CSARALAGGAYEQYF.

This clonotype was counted at least ten times. V usage is TRBV28 and J usage is TRBJ2-7; D unresolved. This CDR3 has 13 residues. The V gene's germline CDR1 is MDHEN and CDR2 SYDVKM. Trimming cost V 5 bases and J 0 bases, with 8 bases left between them. The CDR3: CASSLQSSYEQYF. DNA for the CDR3: TGTGCCAGCAGTCTACAGTCCTCCTACGAGCAGTACTTC.

V and J are TRBV28 and TRBJ1-2; unclear D gene. CDR1 and CDR2 from the germline V gene are MDHEN and SYDVKM. This CDR3 comprises 10 residues. The V end was cut by 3 bases, the J end by 8 bases, with 4 bases between. CDR3 coding DNA: TGTGCCAGCAGTTTGACCGGCTACACCTTC. This sequence encodes CASSLTGYTF.